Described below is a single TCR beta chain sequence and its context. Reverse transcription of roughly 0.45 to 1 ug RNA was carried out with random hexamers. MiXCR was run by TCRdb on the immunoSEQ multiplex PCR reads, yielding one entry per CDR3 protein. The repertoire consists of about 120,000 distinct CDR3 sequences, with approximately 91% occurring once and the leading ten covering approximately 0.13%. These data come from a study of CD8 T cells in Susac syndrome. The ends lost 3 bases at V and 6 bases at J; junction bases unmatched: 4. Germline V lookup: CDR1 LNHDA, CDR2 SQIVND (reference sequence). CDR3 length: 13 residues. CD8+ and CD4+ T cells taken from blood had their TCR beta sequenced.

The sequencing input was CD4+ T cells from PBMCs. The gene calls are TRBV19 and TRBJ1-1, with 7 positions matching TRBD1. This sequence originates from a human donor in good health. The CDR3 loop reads CASSINRGAEAFF. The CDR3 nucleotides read TGTGCCAGTAGTATTAACAGGGGCGCTGAAGCTTTCTTT.